Included here is one T cell receptor (beta chain) sequence, with context. The target antigen is unknown. The table came from immunoSEQ multiplex PCR; TCRdb's copy has only in-frame clones and leaves some out. The table lists more than 95,000 clones, around 90% of them singletons. The data are from a study of OX40 agonist ivuxolimab in advanced cancers. Study-wide context: Ivuxolimab is a fully human IgG2 antibody that activates OX40 (CD134). Melanoma, hepatocellular carcinoma, head and neck or renal cell cancer occurred in dose-escalation patients. All patients had ivuxolimab intravenously every 2 weeks at 0.01 to 10 mg/kg.

Findings and limits, study-wide: CD4+ and CD8+ blood T cells expanded clonally by week 6 at 0.1 to 3.0 mg/kg.

V lost 1 base to trimming and J lost 6 bases, with 18 bases between them. CDR3 length: 16 residues. Germline V gene lookup returns CDR1 WSHSY and CDR2 SAAADI. Material: CD4+ or CD8+ T cells sorted from blood, obtained in a trial of the OX40 agonist ivuxolimab. The chain employs TRBV10-2 and TRBJ1-1, with D possibly matching TRBD1 (6 bases). The receptor comes from an adult with an advanced solid tumor such as melanoma, head and neck, liver or kidney cancer. CDR3 residues: CASSEFGLPGGPEAFF. The CDR3 nucleotides are TGCGCCAGCAGTGAGTTCGGACTCCCCGGGGGCCCTGAAGCTTTCTTT.